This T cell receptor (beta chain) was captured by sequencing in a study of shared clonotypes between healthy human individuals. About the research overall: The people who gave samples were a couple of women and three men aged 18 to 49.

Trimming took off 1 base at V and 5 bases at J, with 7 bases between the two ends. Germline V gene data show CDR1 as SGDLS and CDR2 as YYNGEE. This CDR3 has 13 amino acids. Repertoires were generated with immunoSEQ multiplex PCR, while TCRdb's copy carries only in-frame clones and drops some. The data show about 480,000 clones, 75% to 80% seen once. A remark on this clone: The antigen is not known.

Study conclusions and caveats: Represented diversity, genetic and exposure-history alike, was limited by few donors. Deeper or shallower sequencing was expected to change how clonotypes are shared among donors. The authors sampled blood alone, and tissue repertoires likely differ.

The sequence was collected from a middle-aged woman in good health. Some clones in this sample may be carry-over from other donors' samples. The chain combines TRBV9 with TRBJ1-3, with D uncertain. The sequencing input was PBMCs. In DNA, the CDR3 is TGTGCCAGCAGCGTAAATACAAGAAACACCATATATTTT. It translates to CASSVNTRNTIYF.